The source of this T cell receptor (beta chain) is a study of monozygotic twins with inflammatory bowel disease. Findings and caveats of the study: Healthy co-twins showed greater TCRbeta diversity (inverse Simpson) than IBD patients. Especially where disease activity was present, IBD patients had fewer clonotypes in common with others than healthy twins did.

Worth noting for this clonotype: Its target is not known.

The CDR3 is 14 amino acids. Germline loops: CDR1 ENHRY, CDR2 SYGVKD. Every single donor had a 2.5 ml blood sample drawn. Whole-blood total RNA was extracted without T cell sorting. TCRdb reprocessed the 5' RACE reads; each CDR3 protein has one entry and no DNA is given. This table lists roughly 100,000 distinct CDR3 sequences. The TCR sequence derives from a human donor with ulcerative colitis or Crohn's disease, or a healthy co-twin of an affected twin (not recorded which). Sequencing was performed on blood. The J gene is TRBJ2-3, the V gene TRBV10-3; as DNA is missing, the TRBD2 call by TCRdb cannot be tested. The CDR3 reads CAIIRRAEGDTQYF.